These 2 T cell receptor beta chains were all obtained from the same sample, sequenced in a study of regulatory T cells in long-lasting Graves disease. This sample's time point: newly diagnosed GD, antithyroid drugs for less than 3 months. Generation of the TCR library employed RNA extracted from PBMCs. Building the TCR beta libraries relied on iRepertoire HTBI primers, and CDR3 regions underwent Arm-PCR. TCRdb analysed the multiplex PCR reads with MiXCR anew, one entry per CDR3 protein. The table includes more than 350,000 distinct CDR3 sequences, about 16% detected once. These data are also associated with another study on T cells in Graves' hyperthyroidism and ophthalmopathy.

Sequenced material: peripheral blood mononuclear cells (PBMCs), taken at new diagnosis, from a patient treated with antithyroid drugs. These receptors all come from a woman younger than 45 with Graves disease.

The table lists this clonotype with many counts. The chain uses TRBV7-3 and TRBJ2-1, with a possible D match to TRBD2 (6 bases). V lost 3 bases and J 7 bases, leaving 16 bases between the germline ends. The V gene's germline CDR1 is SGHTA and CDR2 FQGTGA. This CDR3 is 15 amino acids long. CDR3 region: CASSLSPGALNEQFF. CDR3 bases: TGTGCCAGCAGCTTGTCTCCGGGAGCCCTGAATGAGCAGTTCTTC.

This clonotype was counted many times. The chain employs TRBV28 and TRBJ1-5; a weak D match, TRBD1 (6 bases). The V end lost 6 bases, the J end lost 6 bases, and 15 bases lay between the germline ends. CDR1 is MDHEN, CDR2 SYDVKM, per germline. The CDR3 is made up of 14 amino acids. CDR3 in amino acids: CASSKTGRAQPQHF. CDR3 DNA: TGTGCCAGCAGCAAGACAGGTCGAGCTCAGCCCCAGCATTTT.